A single sample gave rise to the 14 T cell receptor beta chains below, sequenced in a study of T cell responses to AZD1222 COVID-19 vaccine. Only in-frame clones appear in the TCRdb table, and some are missing; sequencing was by immunoSEQ multiplex PCR. The data hold roughly 120,000 clones, with roughly 90% observed a single time. The sequencing used peripheral blood, collected on day 0 of AZD1222 vaccination. Source of these receptors: an adult in good health.

As to this clone: The sample has other DNA sequences that encode this CDR3 too. This chain uses TRBV29-1 with TRBJ1-1; possibly TRBD1 for D (6 bases). This CDR3 comprises 12 residues. Germline V gene sequence: CDR1 SQVTM, CDR2 ANQGSEA. V lost 4 bases to trimming and J lost 3 bases, with 9 bases between them. The CDR3 sequence is CSVGEGDTEAFF. In DNA, the CDR3 is TGCAGCGTTGGTGAGGGGGACACTGAAGCTTTCTTT.

V and J are TRBV27 and TRBJ1-3; D uncertain. This CDR3 is 16 amino acids long. V lost 5 bases and J lost 0, with 14 bases in between. Germline V gene data show CDR1 as MNHEY and CDR2 as SMNVEV (reference sequence). The CDR3 DNA sequence: TGTGCCAGCAGTATGAACAGCTTTAACTCTGGAAACACCATATATTTT. Its translation is CASSMNSFNSGNTIYF.

This chain links TRBV12-3 or TRBV12-4 with TRBJ2-7; D is unresolved. V lost 3 bases and J lost 2, with 8 bases in between. The CDR3 contains 13 residues. DNA for the CDR3: TGTGCCAGCAGTTTGGCTGGAACCTACGAGCAGTACTTC. Protein: CASSLAGTYEQYF.

This clone was seen a few times. The gene calls are TRBV2 and TRBJ1-4, with D possibly TRBD1 on 5 matching bases. The CDR3 covers 13 residues. The ends were cut back, 5 bases at V and 5 bases at J, with 9 bases in the middle. Germline V gene data show CDR1 as SNHLY and CDR2 as FYNNEI. CDR3 residues: CASSRGENEKLFF. CDR3 sequence (DNA): TGTGCCAGCAGTCGGGGGGAGAATGAAAAACTGTTTTTT. The entire variable domain, with the rest obtained from reference TRBV2 and TRBJ1-4, is as follows: EPEVTQTPSHQVTQMGQEVILRCVPISNHLYFYWYRQILGQKVEFLVSFYNNEISEKSEIFDDQFSVERPDGSNFTLKIRSTKLEDSAMYFCASSRGENEKLFFGSGTQLSVL.

The genes are TRBV18 and TRBJ2-1, with D perhaps TRBD1 (5 bases). CDR1 and CDR2 from the germline V gene are KGHSH and LQKENI. Trimming cost V 5 bases and J 2 bases, with 13 bases left between them. This CDR3 is 15 amino acids long. The CDR3 sequence is CASSVRDSPYNEQFF. Here the CDR3 DNA reads TGTGCCAGCTCAGTCAGGGATTCCCCCTACAATGAGCAGTTCTTC.

This rearrangement joins TRBV2 to TRBJ1-1, with D unresolved. Germline V gene lookup returns CDR1 SNHLY and CDR2 FYNNEI. This CDR3 comprises 11 residues. Trimming took 7 bases from V and 8 from J, leaving 11 bases between them. CDR3 sequence: CASTVREEAFF. The CDR3 coding sequence is TGTGCCAGCACGGTCCGTGAGGAAGCTTTCTTT. Combining the CDR3 with reference TRBV2 and TRBJ1-1 gives the whole variable domain EPEVTQTPSHQVTQMGQEVILRCVPISNHLYFYWYRQILGQKVEFLVSFYNNEISEKSEIFDDQFSVERPDGSNFTLKIRSTKLEDSAMYFCASTVREEAFFGQGTRLTVV.

J is TRBJ1-5 and V is TRBV4-1, with 7 nucleotides matching TRBD1. CDR1 MGHRA and CDR2 YSYEKL come from the germline V gene. J gave up 4 bases and V 0 bases, and 3 bases lay outside the gene matches. The CDR3 is 15 residues long. The CDR3 here is CASSQETGVNQPQHF. The CDR3, as DNA: TGCGCCAGCAGCCAAGAAACAGGGGTAAATCAGCCCCAGCATTTT.

A single count supports this clone. The chain combines TRBV7-9 with TRBJ1-5; D not resolved. CDR3 size: 12 residues. V lost 3 bases and J lost 4, with 4 bases in between. In germline, CDR1 is SEHNR, CDR2 FQNEAQ (reference sequence). As DNA, the CDR3 is TGTGCCAGCAGCTTTCAAAATCAGCCCCAGCATTTT. This gives the protein CASSFQNQPQHF.

The genes are TRBV5-1 and TRBJ2-3, with 7 bases identical to TRBD1. The CDR3 is 14 amino acids. After removal of 6 bases from V and 0 bases from J, the junction contained 4 bases not matched to a gene. CDR1 is SGHRS, CDR2 YFSETQ, per germline. The CDR3 DNA reads TGCGCCAGCATTCGGGGACAGAGCACAGATACGCAGTATTTT. This codes for CASIRGQSTDTQYF.

The V gene is TRBV10-3, the J gene TRBJ2-3, with unresolved D. Germline CDR1 is ENHRY and CDR2 is SYGVKD. The CDR3 has 15 amino acids. Trimming pared 1 base from V and 2 bases from J, leaving 10 bases between. The CDR3 is CAISEFRASTDTQYF. The CDR3 DNA sequence: TGTGCCATCAGTGAGTTTCGGGCCTCCACAGATACGCAGTATTTT.

V usage is TRBV5-1 and J usage is TRBJ1-4; D perhaps matches TRBD1 (6 bases). This CDR3 spans 15 amino acids. Trimming removed 0 bases from V and 7 bases from J, with 13 bases in between. Germline V CDR1 and CDR2: SGHRS, YFSETQ. The CDR3 nucleotides read TGCGCCAGCAGCTTGGATCAGGGAGGGGGTGAAAAACTGTTTTTT. It is translated as CASSLDQGGGEKLFF.

The chain couples TRBV19 to TRBJ1-5; tentative D call: TRBD1 (6 bases). The CDR3 loop spans 13 amino acids. Germline V gene sequence: CDR1 LNHDA, CDR2 SQIVND (reference sequence). V lost 4 bases and J 6 bases, leaving 10 bases between the germline ends. The CDR3: CASSTWGPQPQHF. CDR3 DNA sequence: TGTGCCAGTAGTACTTGGGGGCCTCAGCCCCAGCATTTT.

The rearrangement uses TRBV9 and TRBJ2-5, with TRBD1 as a possible D gene (5 bases). The CDR3 extends over 14 amino acids. Germline CDR1 and CDR2: SGDLS and YYNGEE. Deletions cut 0 bases from V and 2 bases from J, with 8 bases between. CDR3 sequence (DNA): TGTGCCAGCAGCGTAGACAGGACACAAGAGACCCAGTACTTC. Protein: CASSVDRTQETQYF. Together with reference TRBV9 and TRBJ2-5, the CDR3 gives the full variable domain: DSGVTQTPKHLITATGQRVTLRCSPRSGDLSVYWYQQSLDQGLQFLIQYYNGEERAKGNILERFSAQQFPDLHSELNLSSLELGDSALYFCASSVDRTQETQYFGPGTRLLVL.

The chain recombines TRBV7-9 with TRBJ1-2; no reliable D call. The germline V gene encodes CDR1 SEHNR and CDR2 FQNEAQ (reference sequence). The V end lost 2 bases, the J end lost 4 bases, and 5 bases lay between the germline ends. This CDR3 contains 12 residues. The CDR3 region has the DNA TGTGCCAGCAGCTTAAACGCCTATGGCTACACCTTC. This gives the protein CASSLNAYGYTF. The full variable domain, rest sourced from reference TRBV7-9 and TRBJ1-2, is DTGVSQNPRHKITKRGQNVTFRCDPISEHNRLYWYRQTLGQGPEFLTYFQNEAQLEKSRLLSDRFSAERPKGSFSTLEIQRTEQGDSAMYLCASSLNAYGYTFGSGTRLTVV.